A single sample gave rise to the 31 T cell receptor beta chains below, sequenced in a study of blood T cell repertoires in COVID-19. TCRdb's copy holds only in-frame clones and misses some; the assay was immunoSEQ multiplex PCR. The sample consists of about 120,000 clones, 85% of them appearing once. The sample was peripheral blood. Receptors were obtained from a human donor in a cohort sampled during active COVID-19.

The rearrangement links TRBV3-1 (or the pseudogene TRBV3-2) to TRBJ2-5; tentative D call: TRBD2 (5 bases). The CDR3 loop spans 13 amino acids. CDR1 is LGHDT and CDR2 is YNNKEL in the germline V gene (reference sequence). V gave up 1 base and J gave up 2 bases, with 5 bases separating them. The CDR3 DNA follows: TGTGCCAGCAGCCAAGGCGGGCAAGAGACCCAGTACTTC. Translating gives CASSQGGQETQYF.

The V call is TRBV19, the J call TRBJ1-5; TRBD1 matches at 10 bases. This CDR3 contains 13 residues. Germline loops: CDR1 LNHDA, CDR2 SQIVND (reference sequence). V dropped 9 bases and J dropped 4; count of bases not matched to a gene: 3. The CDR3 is CASRDRGNQPQHF. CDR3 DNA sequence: TGTGCCAGCAGGGACAGGGGTAATCAGCCCCAGCATTTT. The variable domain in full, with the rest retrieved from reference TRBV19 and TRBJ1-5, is DGGITQSPKYLFRKEGQNVTLSCEQNLNHDAMYWYRQDPGQGLRLIYYSQIVNDFQKGDIAEGYSVSREKKESFPLTVTSAQKNPTAFYLCASRDRGNQPQHFGDGTRLSIL.

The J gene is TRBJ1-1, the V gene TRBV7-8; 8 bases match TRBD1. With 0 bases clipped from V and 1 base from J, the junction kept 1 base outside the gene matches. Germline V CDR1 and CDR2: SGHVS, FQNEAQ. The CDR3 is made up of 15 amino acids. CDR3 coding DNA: TGTGCCAGCAGCTTAGCCGGGACAGGGAACACTGAAGCTTTCTTT. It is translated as CASSLAGTGNTEAFF. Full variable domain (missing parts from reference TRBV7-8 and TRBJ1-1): GAGVSQSPRYKVAKRGQDVALRCDPISGHVSLFWYQQALGQGPEFLTYFQNEAQLDKSGLPSDRFFAERPEGSVSTLKIQRTQQEDSAVYLCASSLAGTGNTEAFFGQGTRLTVV.

This CDR3 reads CASSPGQGNYGYTF. DNA of the CDR3: TGCGCCAGCAGCCCAGGACAGGGCAACTATGGCTACACCTTC. The chain links TRBV4-3 to TRBJ1-2, with 8 bases that match TRBD1. V gave up 4 bases and J gave up 2 bases; unmatched junction bases: 3. CDR3 length equals 14 residues. CDR1 is LGHNA, CDR2 YSLEER, per germline.

The CDR3 DNA reads as TGTGCCAGCAGTTTATCTTACCGCAATAGCTATGGCTACACCTTC. It translates to CASSLSYRNSYGYTF. The V and J genes are TRBV27 and TRBJ1-2; D is unclear. Germline V gene lookup returns CDR1 MNHEY and CDR2 SMNVEV (reference sequence). The CDR3 totals 15 residues. The germline V and J ends were trimmed by 0 bases and 4 bases, with 12 bases remaining between them.

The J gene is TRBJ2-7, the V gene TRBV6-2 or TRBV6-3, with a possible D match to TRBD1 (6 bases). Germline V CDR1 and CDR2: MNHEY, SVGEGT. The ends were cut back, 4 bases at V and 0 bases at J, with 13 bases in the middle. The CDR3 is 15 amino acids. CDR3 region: CASSSRGTGSYEQYF. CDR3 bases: TGTGCCAGCAGTTCGAGGGGGACGGGCTCCTACGAGCAGTACTTC.

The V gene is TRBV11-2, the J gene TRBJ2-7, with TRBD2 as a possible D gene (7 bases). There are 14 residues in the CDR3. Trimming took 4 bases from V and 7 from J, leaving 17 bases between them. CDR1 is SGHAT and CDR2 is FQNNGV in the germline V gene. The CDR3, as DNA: TGTGCCAGCAGCTGGCCTTCGCGGGGGCAAGAGCAGTACTTC. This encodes CASSWPSRGQEQYF.

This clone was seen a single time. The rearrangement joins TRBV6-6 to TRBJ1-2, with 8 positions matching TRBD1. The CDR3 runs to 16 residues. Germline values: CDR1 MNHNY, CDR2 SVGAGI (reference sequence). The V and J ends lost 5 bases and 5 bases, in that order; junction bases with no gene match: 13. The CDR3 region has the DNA TGTGCCAGCAGTCGAGGCGGGTCAGGGGGCGGTTATGGCTACACCTTC. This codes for CASSRGGSGGGYGYTF.

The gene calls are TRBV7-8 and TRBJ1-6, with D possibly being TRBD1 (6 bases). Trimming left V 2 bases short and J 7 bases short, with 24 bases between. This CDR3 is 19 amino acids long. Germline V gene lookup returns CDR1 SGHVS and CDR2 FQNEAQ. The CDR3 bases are TGTGCCAGCAGCTTAACGGGCAGGGGTAATCGACTATTGAATTCACCCCTCCACTTT. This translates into CASSLTGRGNRLLNSPLHF.

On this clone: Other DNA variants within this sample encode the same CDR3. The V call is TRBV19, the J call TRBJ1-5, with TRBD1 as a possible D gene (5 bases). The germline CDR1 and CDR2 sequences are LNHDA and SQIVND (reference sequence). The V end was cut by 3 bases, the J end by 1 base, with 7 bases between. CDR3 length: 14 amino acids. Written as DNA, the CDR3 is TGTGCCAGTAGTATTCAGGGCAGCAATCAGCCCCAGCATTTT. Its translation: CASSIQGSNQPQHF.

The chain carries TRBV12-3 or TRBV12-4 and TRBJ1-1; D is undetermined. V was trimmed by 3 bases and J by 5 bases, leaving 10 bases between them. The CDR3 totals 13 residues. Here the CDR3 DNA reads TGTGCCAGCAGTTTTGGGAGAGGAACTGAAGCTTTCTTT. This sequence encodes CASSFGRGTEAFF.

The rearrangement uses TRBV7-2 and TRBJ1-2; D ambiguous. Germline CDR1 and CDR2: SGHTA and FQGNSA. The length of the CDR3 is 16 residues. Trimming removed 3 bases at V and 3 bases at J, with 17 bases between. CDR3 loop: CASSFGQSRGDYGYTF. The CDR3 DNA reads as TGTGCCAGCAGCTTCGGTCAGTCCCGAGGAGACTATGGCTACACCTTC.

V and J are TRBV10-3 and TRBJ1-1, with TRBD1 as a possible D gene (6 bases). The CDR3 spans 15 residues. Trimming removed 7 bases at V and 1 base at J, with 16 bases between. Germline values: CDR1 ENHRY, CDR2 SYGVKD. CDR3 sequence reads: CAIKRQQGSNTEAFF. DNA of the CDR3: TGTGCCATCAAACGCCAACAGGGTTCGAACACTGAAGCTTTCTTT.

DNA for the CDR3: TGTGCCAGCAGTGAAAGTCTAGCGGGGGGCGTGAGCTACGAGCAGTACTTC. Its translation is CASSESLAGGVSYEQYF. The chain combines TRBV6-1 with TRBJ2-7; the match to TRBD2 covers 11 bases. Trimming removed 2 bases from V and 3 bases from J; junction bases left unmatched: 9. The CDR3 extends over 17 amino acids. Germline values: CDR1 MNHNS, CDR2 SASEGT.

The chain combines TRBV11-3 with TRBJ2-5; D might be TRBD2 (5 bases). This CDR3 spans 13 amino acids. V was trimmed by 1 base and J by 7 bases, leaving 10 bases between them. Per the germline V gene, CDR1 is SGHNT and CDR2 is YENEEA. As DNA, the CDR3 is TGTGCCAGCAGCTTAGGCGATCGGGGGACCCAGTACTTC. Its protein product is CASSLGDRGTQYF.

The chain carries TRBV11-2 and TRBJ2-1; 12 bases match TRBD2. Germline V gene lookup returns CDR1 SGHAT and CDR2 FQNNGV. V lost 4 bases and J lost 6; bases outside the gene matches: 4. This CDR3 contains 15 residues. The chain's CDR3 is CASSSLAGGSNEQFF. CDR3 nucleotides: TGTGCCAGCAGCTCACTAGCGGGGGGATCCAATGAGCAGTTCTTC.

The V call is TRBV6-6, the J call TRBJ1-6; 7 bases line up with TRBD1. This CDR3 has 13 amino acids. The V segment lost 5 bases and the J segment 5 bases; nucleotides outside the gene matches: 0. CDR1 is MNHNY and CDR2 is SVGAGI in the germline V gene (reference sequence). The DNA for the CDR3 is TGTGCCAGCAGTGGGACAGATAATTCACCCCTCCACTTT. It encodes CASSGTDNSPLHF.

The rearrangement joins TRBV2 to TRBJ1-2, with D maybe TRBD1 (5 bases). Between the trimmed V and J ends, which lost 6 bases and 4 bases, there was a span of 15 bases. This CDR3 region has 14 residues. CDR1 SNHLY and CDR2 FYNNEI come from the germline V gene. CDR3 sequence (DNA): TGTGCCAGCAGACATCCGGACATGGCCTATGGCTACACCTTC. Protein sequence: CASRHPDMAYGYTF.

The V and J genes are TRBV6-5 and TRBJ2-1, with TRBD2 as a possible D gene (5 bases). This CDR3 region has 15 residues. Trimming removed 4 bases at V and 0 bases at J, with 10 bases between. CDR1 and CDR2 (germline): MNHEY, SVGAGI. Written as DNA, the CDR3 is TGTGCCAGCAGTTCCGGGGATAGCTCCTACAATGAGCAGTTCTTC. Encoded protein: CASSSGDSSYNEQFF.

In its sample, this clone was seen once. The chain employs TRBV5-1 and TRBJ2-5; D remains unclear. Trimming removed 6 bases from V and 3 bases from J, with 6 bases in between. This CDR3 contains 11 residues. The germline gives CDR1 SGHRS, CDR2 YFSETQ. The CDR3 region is CASTLEETQYF. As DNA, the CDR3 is TGCGCCAGCACCCTTGAAGAGACCCAGTACTTC.

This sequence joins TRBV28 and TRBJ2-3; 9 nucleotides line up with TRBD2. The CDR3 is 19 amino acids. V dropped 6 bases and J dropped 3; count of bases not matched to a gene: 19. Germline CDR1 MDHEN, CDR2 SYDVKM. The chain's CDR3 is CASSPGGGAVLGGTDTQYF. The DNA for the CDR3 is TGTGCCAGCAGCCCTGGCGGGGGGGCGGTTTTGGGAGGGACAGATACGCAGTATTTT.

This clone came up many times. CDR3 DNA: TGTGCCAGCAGCAAAGGTGGGGGCGACTATGGCTACACCTTC. The encoded protein is CASSKGGGDYGYTF. The chain has TRBV3-1 (or the pseudogene TRBV3-2) and TRBJ1-2; D might be TRBD1 (6 bases). Trimming pared 5 bases from V and 3 bases from J, leaving 13 bases between. Germline-derived CDR1 and CDR2 are LGHDT and YNNKEL (reference sequence). The CDR3 loop spans 14 amino acids.

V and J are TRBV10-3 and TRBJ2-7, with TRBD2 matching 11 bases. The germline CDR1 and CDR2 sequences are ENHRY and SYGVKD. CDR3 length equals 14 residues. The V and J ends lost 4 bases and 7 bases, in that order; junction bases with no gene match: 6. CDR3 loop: CAISGTSGFQEQYF. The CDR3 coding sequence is TGTGCCATCAGTGGGACTAGCGGGTTCCAGGAGCAGTACTTC.

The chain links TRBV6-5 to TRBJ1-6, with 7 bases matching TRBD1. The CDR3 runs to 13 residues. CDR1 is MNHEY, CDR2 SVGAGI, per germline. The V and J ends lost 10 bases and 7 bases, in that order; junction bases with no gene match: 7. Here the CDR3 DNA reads TGTGCCATCGTGGGACAGATCAATTCACCCCTCCACTTT. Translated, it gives CAIVGQINSPLHF.

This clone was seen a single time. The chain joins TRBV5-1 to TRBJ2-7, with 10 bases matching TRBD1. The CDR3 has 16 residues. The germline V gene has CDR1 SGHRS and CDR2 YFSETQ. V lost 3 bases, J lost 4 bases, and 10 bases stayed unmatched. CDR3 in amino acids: CASSSNPGQGNYEQYF. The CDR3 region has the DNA TGCGCCAGCAGCTCTAACCCGGGACAGGGGAATTACGAGCAGTACTTC. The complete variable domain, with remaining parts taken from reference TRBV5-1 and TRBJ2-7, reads KAGVTQTPRYLIKTRGQQVTLSCSPISGHRSVSWYQQTPGQGLQFLFEYFSETQRNKGNFPGRFSGRQFSNSRSEMNVSTLELGDSALYLCASSSNPGQGNYEQYFGPGTRLTVT.

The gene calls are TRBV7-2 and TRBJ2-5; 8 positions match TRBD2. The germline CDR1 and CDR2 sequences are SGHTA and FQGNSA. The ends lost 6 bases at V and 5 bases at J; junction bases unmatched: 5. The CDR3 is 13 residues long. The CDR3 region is CASSSGLGETQYF. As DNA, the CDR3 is TGTGCCAGCAGTTCGGGACTAGGGGAGACCCAGTACTTC.

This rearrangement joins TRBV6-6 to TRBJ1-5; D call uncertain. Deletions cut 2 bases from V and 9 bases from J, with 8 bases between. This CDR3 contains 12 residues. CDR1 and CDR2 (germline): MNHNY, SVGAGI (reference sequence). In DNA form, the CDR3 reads TGTGCCAGCAGTTACCCCCCTCGGCCCCAGCATTTT. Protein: CASSYPPRPQHF.

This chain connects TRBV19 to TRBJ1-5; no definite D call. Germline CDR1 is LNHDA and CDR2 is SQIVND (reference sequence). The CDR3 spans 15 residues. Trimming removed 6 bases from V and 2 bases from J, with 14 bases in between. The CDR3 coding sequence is TGTGCCAGTAGGGGAGGTGGGGTGGGCAATCAGCCCCAGCATTTT. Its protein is CASRGGGVGNQPQHF.

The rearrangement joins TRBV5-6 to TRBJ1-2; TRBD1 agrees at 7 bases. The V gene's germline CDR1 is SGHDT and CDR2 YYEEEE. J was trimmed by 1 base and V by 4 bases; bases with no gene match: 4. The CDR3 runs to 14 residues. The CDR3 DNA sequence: TGTGCCAGCAGCGGGACAGCCTTTAACTATGGCTACACCTTC. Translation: CASSGTAFNYGYTF.

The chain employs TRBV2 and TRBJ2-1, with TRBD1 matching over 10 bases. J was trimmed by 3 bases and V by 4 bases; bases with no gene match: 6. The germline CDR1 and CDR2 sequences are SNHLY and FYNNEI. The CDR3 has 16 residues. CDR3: CASSGMDRGIYNEQFF. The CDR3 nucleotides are TGTGCCAGCAGTGGAATGGACAGGGGGATCTACAATGAGCAGTTCTTC.

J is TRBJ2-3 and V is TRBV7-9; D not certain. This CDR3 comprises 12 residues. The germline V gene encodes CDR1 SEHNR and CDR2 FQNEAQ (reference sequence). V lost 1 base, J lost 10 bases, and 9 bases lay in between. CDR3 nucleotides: TGTGCCAGCAGCTTAGGGAGCTGGGCGCAGTATTTT. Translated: CASSLGSWAQYF.